Shown below are 5 T cell receptor beta chains from a single sample sequenced in a study of shared clonotypes between healthy human individuals. Clones were read by immunoSEQ multiplex PCR, and TCRdb kept only the in-frame ones, dropping some. The repertoire has 2 million to 2.5 million clones, approximately 90% of them found once; the top ten carry around 0.38%. The material sequenced was naive CD4+ T cells from PBMCs. Sample subset: CD45RA+ positively selected. The receptors derive from a young man in good health. Some clones in this sample may be carry-over from other donors' samples.

Comments on this clone: Other DNA sequences from this sample encode an identical CDR3 as well. This chain uses TRBV5-1 with TRBJ2-3; D ambiguous. Trimming cost V 4 bases and J 0 bases, with 9 bases left between them. Germline CDR1 and CDR2: SGHRS and YFSETQ. The CDR3 contains 14 residues. The CDR3 loop reads CASSDGSSTDTQYF. CDR3 coding DNA: TGCGCCAGCAGCGACGGGTCTAGCACAGATACGCAGTATTTT.

The V gene is TRBV5-1, the J gene TRBJ2-3, with D unresolved. V was shortened by 2 bases and J by 5 bases, with 9 bases between the two germline ends. The germline CDR1 and CDR2 sequences are SGHRS and YFSETQ. The CDR3 totals 13 residues. Written as DNA, the CDR3 is TGCGCCAGCAGCTTACAATCCCAAGATACGCAGTATTTT. Its translation: CASSLQSQDTQYF.

V usage is TRBV27 and J usage is TRBJ2-7; possibly TRBD2 for D (5 bases). CDR1 and CDR2 (germline): MNHEY, SMNVEV (reference sequence). The CDR3 runs to 14 residues. Trimming shortened V by 5 bases and J by 2 bases, and 13 bases separated the two germline ends. The CDR3 loop reads CASSTRTGTYEQYF. In DNA form, the CDR3 reads TGTGCCAGCAGTACCCGGACTGGAACCTACGAGCAGTACTTC.

V and J are TRBV5-4 and TRBJ1-2; 7 nucleotides match TRBD1. The CDR3 has 13 amino acids. Per the germline V gene, CDR1 is SGHNT and CDR2 is YYREEE (reference sequence). V was clipped by 0 bases and J by 6 bases; unmatched bases: 2. CDR3 residues: CASSLDRGHGYTF. As DNA, the CDR3 is TGTGCCAGCAGCTTGGATAGGGGGCATGGCTACACCTTC. Full variable domain (missing parts from reference TRBV5-4 and TRBJ1-2): ETGVTQSPTHLIKTRGQQVTLRCSSQSGHNTVSWYQQALGQGPQFIFQYYREEENGRGNFPPRFSGLQFPNYSSELNVNALELDDSALYLCASSLDRGHGYTFGSGTRLTVV.

The chain uses TRBV4-2 and TRBJ2-1; D assignment may be TRBD1 or TRBD2 (6 bases each). This CDR3 spans 16 amino acids. Germline CDR1 reads LGHNA; CDR2 reads YNFKEQ. The V and J ends lost 4 bases and 7 bases respectively, with 20 bases between them. In DNA form, the CDR3 reads TGTGCCAGCAGCCCCCGGGGGCTAGTGGGTTCGAATGAGCAGTTCTTC. This gives the protein CASSPRGLVGSNEQFF.